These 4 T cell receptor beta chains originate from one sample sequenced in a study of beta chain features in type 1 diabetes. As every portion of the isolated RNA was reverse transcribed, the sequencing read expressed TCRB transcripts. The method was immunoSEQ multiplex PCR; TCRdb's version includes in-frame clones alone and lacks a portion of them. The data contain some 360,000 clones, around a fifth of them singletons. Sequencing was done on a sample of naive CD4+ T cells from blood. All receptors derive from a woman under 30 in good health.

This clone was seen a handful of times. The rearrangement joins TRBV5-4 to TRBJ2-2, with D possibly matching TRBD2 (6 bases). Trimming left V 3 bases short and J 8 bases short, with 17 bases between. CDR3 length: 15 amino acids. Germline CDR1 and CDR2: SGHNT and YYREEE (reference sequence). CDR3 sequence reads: CASSWAGPGRGELFF. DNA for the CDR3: TGTGCCAGCAGCTGGGCCGGACCCGGGAGAGGGGAGCTGTTTTTT.

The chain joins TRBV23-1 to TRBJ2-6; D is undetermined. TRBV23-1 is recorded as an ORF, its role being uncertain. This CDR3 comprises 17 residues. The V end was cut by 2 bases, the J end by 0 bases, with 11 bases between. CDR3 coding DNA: TGCGCCAGCAGTCAACGGTCGCCTCACTCTGGGGCCAACGTCCTGACTTTC. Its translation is CASSQRSPHSGANVLTF.

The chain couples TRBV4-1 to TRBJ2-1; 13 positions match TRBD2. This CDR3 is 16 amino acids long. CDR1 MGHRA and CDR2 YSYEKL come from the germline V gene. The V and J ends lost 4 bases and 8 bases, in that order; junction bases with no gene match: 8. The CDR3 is CASSPRTSGSRYEQFF. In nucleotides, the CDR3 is TGCGCCAGCAGCCCGCGGACTAGCGGGAGTCGATATGAGCAGTTCTTC.

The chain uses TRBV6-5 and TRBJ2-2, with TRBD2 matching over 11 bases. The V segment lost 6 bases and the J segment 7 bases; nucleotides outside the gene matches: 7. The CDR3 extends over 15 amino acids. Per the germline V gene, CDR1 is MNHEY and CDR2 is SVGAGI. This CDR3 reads CASSGSGGAYGELFF. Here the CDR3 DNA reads TGTGCCAGCAGCGGTAGCGGGGGGGCCTACGGGGAGCTGTTTTTT.